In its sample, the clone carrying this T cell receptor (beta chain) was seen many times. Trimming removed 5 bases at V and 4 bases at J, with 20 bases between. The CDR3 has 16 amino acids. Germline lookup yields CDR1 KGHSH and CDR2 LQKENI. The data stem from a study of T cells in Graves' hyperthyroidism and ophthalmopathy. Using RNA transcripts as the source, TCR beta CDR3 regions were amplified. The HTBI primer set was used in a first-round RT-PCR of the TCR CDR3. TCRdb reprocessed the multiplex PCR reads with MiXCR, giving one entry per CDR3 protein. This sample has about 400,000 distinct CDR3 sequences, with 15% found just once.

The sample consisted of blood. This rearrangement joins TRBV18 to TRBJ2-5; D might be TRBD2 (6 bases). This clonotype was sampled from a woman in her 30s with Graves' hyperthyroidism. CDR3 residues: CASSFQVAVGGETQYF. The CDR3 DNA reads TGTGCCAGCTCATTTCAGGTGGCCGTGGGAGGAGAGACCCAGTACTTC.